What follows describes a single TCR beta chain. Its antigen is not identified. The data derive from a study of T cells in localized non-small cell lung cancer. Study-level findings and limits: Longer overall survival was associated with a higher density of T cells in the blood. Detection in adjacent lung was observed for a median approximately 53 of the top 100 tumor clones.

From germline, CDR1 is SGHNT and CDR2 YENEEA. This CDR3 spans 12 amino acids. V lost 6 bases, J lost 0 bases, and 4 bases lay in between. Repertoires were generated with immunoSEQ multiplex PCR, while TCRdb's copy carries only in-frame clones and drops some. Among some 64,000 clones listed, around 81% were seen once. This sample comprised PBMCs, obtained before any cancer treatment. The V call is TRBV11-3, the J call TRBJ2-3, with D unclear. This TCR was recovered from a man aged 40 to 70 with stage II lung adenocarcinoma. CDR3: CASRYSTDTQYF. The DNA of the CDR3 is TGTGCCAGCAGATATAGCACAGATACGCAGTATTTT. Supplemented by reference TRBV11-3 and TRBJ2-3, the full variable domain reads EAGVVQSPRYKIIEKKQPVAFWCNPISGHNTLYWYLQNLGQGPELLIRYENEEAVDDSQLPKDRFSAERLKGVDSTLKIQPAELGDSAVYLCASRYSTDTQYFGPGTRLTVL.